This entry is about one TCR beta chain. Germline lookup yields CDR1 KGHSH and CDR2 LQKENI. CDR3 length: 15 amino acids. After removal of 3 bases from V and 10 bases from J, the junction contained 6 bases not matched to a gene. Produced via immunoSEQ multiplex PCR; TCRdb's table is partial and in-frame only. Of tens of thousands of clones in the sample, around 90% are singletons; the top ten hold over 1%. This entry comes from a study of T cell changes during pregnancy in multiple sclerosis. The sample consisted of peripheral blood, taken after pregnancy. The J gene is TRBJ1-6, the V gene TRBV18, with 10 nucleotides matching TRBD1. The clonotype comes from a female donor in good health, enrolled as a control in a pregnancy study. Written as DNA, the CDR3 is TGTGCCAGCTCACCGGGGACAGGGGCCGGATCACCCCTCCACTTT. Its protein is CASSPGTGAGSPLHF.